This T cell receptor (beta chain) stems from a study of cytomegalovirus exposure and HLA in healthy donors. Study overall: Assignment to the Caucasian-associated ancestry cluster applied to 75% to 85% of the roughly 420 genotyped donors. General observations from the study: HLA-A and HLA-B allele assignments for most subjects were reportedly predicted accurately using TCR beta sequences. Reportedly, a later analysis found an Asian-associated ancestry cluster had fewer N-insertions than the approximately 670-donor mean.

On this clone: The antigen is undetermined. Other DNA sequences of this sample code for an identical CDR3.

Likely unrecorded immune exposures existed in these nominally healthy donors. PCR amplification relied on 60 Vbeta primers (plus 13 Jbeta primers). Generated by immunoSEQ multiplex PCR, the TCRdb table keeps only in-frame clones and is missing some. The sample has around 140,000 clones, approximately 78% seen once. The clonotype originates from a woman between 50 and 59 years old in good health and CMV-seropositive. Source material: PBMCs.

The CDR3 here is CASSIRDNYEQYF. As DNA, the CDR3 is TGTGCCAGCAGCATTCGGGACAACTACGAGCAGTACTTC. The chain joins TRBV7-9 to TRBJ2-7, with D possibly TRBD1 on 6 matching bases. This CDR3 spans 13 amino acids. Germline CDR1 reads SEHNR; CDR2 reads FQNEAQ (reference sequence). V lost 5 bases, J lost 3 bases, and 11 bases lay in between.